This TCR beta chain was captured in a study of T cell clonotyping in hematopoietic cell transplantation. The CDR3 consists of 15 residues. Per germline, CDR1 SGHNT and CDR2 YENEEA. Trimming cost V 5 bases and J 3 bases, with 14 bases left between them. This table comes from immunoSEQ multiplex PCR, and its TCRdb copy is limited to in-frame clones, with some not included. The sample shows about 36,000 clones, roughly 88% of them seen only once. V and J are TRBV11-3 and TRBJ1-3, with D perhaps TRBD1 (5 bases). Source material: peripheral blood mononuclear cells. The TCR was taken from a woman aged 40-49 years in good health. Some clones in this sample may be carry-over from other donors' samples. The CDR3 loop is CASSPGGEYGNTIYF. CDR3 nucleotides: TGTGCCAGCAGCCCCGGGGGAGAATATGGAAACACCATATATTTT.